What follows are 8 T cell receptor beta chains derived from one specimen sequenced in a study of cytomegalovirus exposure and HLA in healthy donors. Amplification used 60 Vbeta primers and 13 Jbeta primers. Sequenced by immunoSEQ multiplex PCR; TCRdb stores in-frame clones only, minus some. The sample shows about 160,000 clones, approximately 78% of them seen only once. Sequencing was performed on PBMCs. The receptors derive from a male donor in good health and CMV-seronegative.

The rearrangement uses TRBV6-1 and TRBJ2-3, with 8 bases lining up with TRBD1. Looked up from germline, CDR1 is MNHNS and CDR2 is SASEGT. The length of the CDR3 is 14 residues. Germline trimming cut 2 bases from V and 4 bases from J; bases unmatched to any gene: 2. The CDR3 here is CASSEPGGADTQYF. The CDR3, as DNA: TGTGCCAGCAGTGAACCAGGGGGCGCAGATACGCAGTATTTT.

The chain recombines TRBV7-9 with TRBJ2-3; no firm D call. Germline V gene sequence: CDR1 SEHNR, CDR2 FQNEAQ (reference sequence). The CDR3 loop spans 14 amino acids. V was pared by 4 bases and J by 0 bases, with 8 bases between. The CDR3 DNA follows: TGTGCCAGCAGCTGGGCTGGAAGCACAGATACGCAGTATTTT. This encodes CASSWAGSTDTQYF.

The V call is TRBV19, the J call TRBJ2-1; 11 nucleotides align to TRBD2. There are 16 residues in the CDR3. Germline V gives CDR1 LNHDA, CDR2 SQIVND (reference sequence). J was trimmed by 4 bases and V by 5 bases; bases with no gene match: 7. The CDR3 DNA sequence: TGTGCCAGTAGTTTAGCCGGGACTAGCGGATACAATGAGCAGTTCTTC. Translation gives CASSLAGTSGYNEQFF.

This clone was observed a single time. The chain links TRBV6-6 to TRBJ1-3, with D uncertain. The CDR3 is made up of 14 amino acids. Germline lookup yields CDR1 MNHNY and CDR2 SVGAGI (reference sequence). Deletions cut 2 bases from V and 4 bases from J, with 9 bases between. DNA of the CDR3: TGTGCCAGCAGTTACGAGGGAGCGGGAAACACCATATATTTT. It translates to CASSYEGAGNTIYF.

Only a few counts were recorded for this clone. This chain connects TRBV5-8 to TRBJ2-3, with 13 bases lining up with TRBD2. CDR1 is SGHTS, CDR2 YDEGEE, per germline. V gave up 5 bases and J gave up 5 bases; unmatched junction bases: 11. There are 17 residues in the CDR3. The CDR3 sequence is CASRQRLAGGTIDTQYF. The CDR3, as DNA: TGTGCCAGCAGACAACGACTAGCGGGAGGTACCATAGATACGCAGTATTTT.

The chain combines TRBV10-3 with TRBJ1-5; 7 nucleotides align to TRBD1. The CDR3 totals 17 residues. The trim removed 0 bases at V and 0 bases at J, leaving 5 bases unmatched. Germline lookup yields CDR1 ENHRY and CDR2 SYGVKD. The CDR3 region is CAISESRQGNSNQPQHF. The CDR3 DNA follows: TGTGCCATCAGTGAGTCGAGACAGGGAAATAGCAATCAGCCCCAGCATTTT.

This clone was observed a single time. This chain uses TRBV7-2 with TRBJ2-1; D gene unclear. The germline gives CDR1 SGHTA, CDR2 FQGNSA. V lost 5 bases and J lost 2, with 10 bases in between. The CDR3 runs 14 residues. CDR3: CASSPPTAYNEQFF. In DNA, the CDR3 is TGTGCCAGCAGCCCCCCCACGGCCTACAATGAGCAGTTCTTC.

The CDR3 reads CASSQRSFYAGGAERETQYF. The CDR3 nucleotides are TGCGCCAGCAGCCAAAGATCGTTTTACGCGGGGGGCGCCGAGAGAGAGACCCAGTACTTC. The chain has TRBV4-3 and TRBJ2-5; 8 bases are shared with TRBD2. The CDR3 is made up of 20 amino acids. V shed 2 bases and J 4 bases; nucleotides not matched to a gene: 21. The germline V gene has CDR1 LGHNA and CDR2 YSLEER.